Below are 6 T cell receptor beta chains sequenced from a single sample in a study of OX40 agonist ivuxolimab in advanced cancers. Assay used: immunoSEQ multiplex PCR; TCRdb lists only in-frame clones, some missing. The data hold 50,000 or so clones, with 75% to 90% observed a single time. The specimen was CD4+ or CD8+ T cells sorted from blood, collected in a trial of the OX40 agonist ivuxolimab. Receptors were obtained from an adult with an advanced solid tumor such as melanoma, head and neck, liver or kidney cancer.

This chain connects TRBV5-4 to TRBJ1-2; tentatively, D is TRBD1 (6 bases). The germline V and J ends were trimmed by 4 bases and 4 bases, with 11 bases remaining between them. Looked up from germline, CDR1 is SGHNT and CDR2 is YYREEE (reference sequence). The CDR3 covers 13 residues. CDR3 region: CASSAGGGYGYTF. The DNA for the CDR3 is TGTGCCAGCAGCGCCGGAGGGGGCTATGGCTACACCTTC. Full variable domain (missing parts from reference TRBV5-4 and TRBJ1-2): ETGVTQSPTHLIKTRGQQVTLRCSSQSGHNTVSWYQQALGQGPQFIFQYYREEENGRGNFPPRFSGLQFPNYSSELNVNALELDDSALYLCASSAGGGYGYTFGSGTRLTVV.

CDR3 nucleotides: TGTGCCAGCAGTGAACGGGGAGGCTTGGGGGGCTACACCTTC. Its translation is CASSERGGLGGYTF. The V and J genes are TRBV6-1 and TRBJ1-2; D call uncertain. The ends were cut back, 2 bases at V and 8 bases at J, with 15 bases in the middle. Per germline, CDR1 MNHNS and CDR2 SASEGT. This CDR3 region has 14 residues.

The V call is TRBV6-5, the J call TRBJ2-1; D is possibly TRBD2 (5 bases). This CDR3 has 13 residues. Germline lookup yields CDR1 MNHEY and CDR2 SVGAGI. V gave up 6 bases and J gave up 3 bases, with 9 bases separating them. CDR3 DNA sequence: TGTGCCAGCAGGCGGGCGGACTACAATGAGCAGTTCTTC. It encodes CASRRADYNEQFF.

The chain joins TRBV9 to TRBJ2-1; a possible D gene is TRBD2 (5 bases). The V and J ends lost 6 bases and 6 bases respectively, with 13 bases between them. CDR3 length equals 13 residues. Germline CDR1 and CDR2: SGDLS and YYNGEE. The CDR3 spells CASTNAGGNEQFF. The CDR3 nucleotides are TGTGCCAGCACCAACGCTGGAGGCAATGAGCAGTTCTTC.

The chain couples TRBV2 to TRBJ2-4, with TRBD1 identical over 9 bases. Germline CDR1 and CDR2: SNHLY and FYNNEI. This CDR3 spans 14 amino acids. Trimming removed 8 bases from V and 0 bases from J; junction bases left unmatched: 2. For the CDR3, the DNA is TGTGCCAGCGGGACAGGGCTAGCCAAAAACATTCAGTACTTC. Protein: CASGTGLAKNIQYF.

V usage is TRBV14 and J usage is TRBJ2-3, with D possibly called TRBD1 or TRBD2 (5 bases each). CDR3 length: 17 amino acids. Germline V gives CDR1 SGHDN, CDR2 FVKESK. V dropped 0 bases and J dropped 6 bases, with 19 bases sitting between them. DNA of the CDR3: TGTGCCAGCAGCCAAGACCGCTTGTCGGGACCAAGGGATACGCAGTATTTT. Translating it yields CASSQDRLSGPRDTQYF.